Below, 6 T cell receptor beta chains from the same sample are listed, as sequenced in a study of blood T cells in healthy people across ages. Using a J-beta primer mix together with a sample-barcoded 5' primer, a second PCR was run for roughly 7 to 12 cycles. TCRdb reprocessed the 5' RACE reads with MiXCR, giving one entry per CDR3 protein. The sample holds about 1.5 million distinct CDR3 sequences; approximately 43% are singletons and the top ten take around 4%. What was sequenced was blood. The receptor set was obtained from a woman between 18 and 30 years old in good health.

This clonotype was counted many times. The chain employs TRBV6-2 or TRBV6-3 and TRBJ2-7; 10 bases line up with TRBD2. Per germline, CDR1 MNHEY and CDR2 SVGEGT. Trimming took 6 bases from V and 7 from J; bases not matched to a gene: 12. This CDR3 comprises 15 residues. The CDR3 DNA sequence: TGTGCCAGCAGCCCAACTAGCGGGGCCTACAATGAGCAGTACTTC. Translation: CASSPTSGAYNEQYF.

Here the CDR3 DNA reads TGTGCCAGCAGCTTAGTGAAGGATTACACAGATACGCAGTATTTT. Translation gives CASSLVKDYTDTQYF. The chain employs TRBV7-9 and TRBJ2-3; D unclear. The CDR3 loop spans 15 amino acids. Germline V CDR1 and CDR2: SEHNR, FQNEAQ (reference sequence). Trimming pared 1 base from V and 2 bases from J, leaving 10 bases between.

This clonotype was observed a handful of times. The chain has TRBV27 and TRBJ2-7; tentatively, D is TRBD1 (6 bases). The germline V gene encodes CDR1 MNHEY and CDR2 SMNVEV (reference sequence). V was trimmed by 5 bases and J by 7 bases, leaving 21 bases between them. The CDR3 totals 15 residues. CDR3 loop: CASSLRQEIHNEQYF. The DNA for the CDR3 is TGTGCCAGCAGTCTCCGACAGGAGATCCACAATGAGCAGTACTTC.

Comments on this clonotype: At one end the junction does not follow the germline gene, possibly because of a read error. The chain employs TRBV4-3 and TRBJ1-1; perhaps TRBD1 as D (6 bases). This CDR3 has 14 residues. The germline gives CDR1 LGHNA, CDR2 YSLEER. CDR3 sequence: CAGSQQQGNTEAFF. The CDR3 DNA follows: TGCGCCGGCAGCCAGCAACAGGGAAACACTGAAGCTTTCTTT.

The chain is built from TRBV7-8 and TRBJ1-2, with D perhaps matching TRBD1 (6 bases). The CDR3 totals 17 residues. Germline values: CDR1 SGHVS, CDR2 FQNEAQ. V gave up 0 bases and J gave up 5 bases, with 19 bases separating them. CDR3 sequence (DNA): TGTGCCAGCAGCTTAGCCGAAGGGGGGAGAGGGAGATATGGCTACACCTTC. As protein: CASSLAEGGRGRYGYTF.

This chain joins TRBV14 and TRBJ2-1; unclear D gene. The CDR3 totals 18 residues. The germline V and J ends were trimmed by 1 base and 7 bases, with 23 bases remaining between them. Germline CDR1 SGHDN, CDR2 FVKESK. The CDR3 is CASSQGGVVAASRNEQFF. CDR3 sequence (DNA): TGTGCCAGCAGCCAAGGAGGAGTGGTTGCTGCCTCACGGAATGAGCAGTTCTTC.